This note documents a single T cell receptor (beta chain) sequence. The sample belongs to a study of blood T cell repertoires in COVID-19. As for the study in general: There were acute and convalescent COVID-19 samples, and they came from the United States, Italy and Spain. Sources were T cells, B-cell-depleted T cells, or PBMCs; the material itself was cDNA or gDNA.

In the authors' workflow: Reference gene primer amplification gave estimated nucleated cell counts. Produced via immunoSEQ multiplex PCR; TCRdb's table is partial and in-frame only. V and J calls and clone size are given by that table; D and trimming were obtained from the DNA. The data contain 200,000 to 300,000 clones, around four fifths of them singletons. Germline CDR1 is SQVTM and CDR2 is ANQGSEA. Trimming stripped 5 bases from V and 3 bases from J, with 7 bases between. The CDR3 length is 11 residues. Sequencing input: peripheral blood. V gene TRBV29-1 combines with J gene TRBJ2-5; possible D gene TRBD1, 5 bases. This TCR was recovered from a woman older than 75 with acute or convalescent COVID-19. CDR3 sequence: CSVRREETQYF. CDR3 coding DNA: TGCAGCGTTCGCAGGGAAGAGACCCAGTACTTC.